Below, 11 T cell receptor beta chains from the same sample are listed, as sequenced in a study of T cell responses to AZD1222 COVID-19 vaccine. Produced via immunoSEQ multiplex PCR; TCRdb's table is partial and in-frame only. The data contain around 150,000 clones, around 90% of them singletons. This specimen consisted of peripheral blood, obtained 28 days after the second AZD1222 dose. Every receptor here comes from an adult who received the AZD1222 COVID-19 vaccine.

The rearrangement links TRBV2 to TRBJ1-6; D call uncertain. The length of the CDR3 is 13 residues. Germline CDR1 is SNHLY and CDR2 is FYNNEI. V lost 8 bases, J lost 10 bases, and 15 bases lay in between. This CDR3 is CASVLLRSSPLHF. The CDR3 DNA follows: TGTGCCAGCGTCCTATTAAGGAGCTCACCCCTCCACTTT.

The rearrangement links TRBV5-5 to TRBJ1-5, with D unclear. The CDR3 contains 15 residues. V was pared by 0 bases and J by 0 bases, with 7 bases between. The germline V gene encodes CDR1 SGHKS and CDR2 YYEKEE (reference sequence). The CDR3 region has the DNA TGTGCCAGCAGCTTGGAGACCTATAGCAATCAGCCCCAGCATTTT. It yields the protein CASSLETYSNQPQHF.

The genes are TRBV7-3 and TRBJ1-2; TRBD1 might be the D (6 bases). CDR1 SGHTA and CDR2 FQGTGA come from the germline V gene. The CDR3 extends over 17 amino acids. The germline V and J ends were trimmed by 5 bases and 2 bases, with 21 bases remaining between them. CDR3 in amino acids: CASSPYLGHWGNYGYTF. The CDR3 region has the DNA TGTGCCAGCAGCCCCTACCTGGGACATTGGGGGAACTATGGCTACACCTTC.

The V and J genes are TRBV9 and TRBJ1-5; TRBD1 is a possible D gene (6 bases). The length of the CDR3 is 14 residues. V lost 3 bases to trimming and J lost 2 bases, with 9 bases between them. Germline loops: CDR1 SGDLS, CDR2 YYNGEE. CDR3 nucleotides: TGTGCCAGCAGCGGCTCAGGGGGCAATCAGCCCCAGCATTTT. This codes for CASSGSGGNQPQHF.

This chain joins TRBV6-6 and TRBJ1-6, with a tentative D call TRBD1 (6 bases). CDR1 MNHNY and CDR2 SVGAGI come from the germline V gene (reference sequence). This CDR3 region has 16 residues. The V end lost 4 bases, the J end lost 4 bases, and 14 bases lay between the germline ends. CDR3 DNA: TGTGCCAGCAGTTTCCACCGGGACATGTATAATTCACCCCTCCACTTT. Translated: CASSFHRDMYNSPLHF.

A remark on this clone: The sample holds other DNA sequences that translate to the same CDR3. V is TRBV5-4 and J is TRBJ1-1; D might be TRBD1 (5 bases). The CDR3 has 12 amino acids. Germline-derived CDR1 and CDR2 are SGHNT and YYREEE (reference sequence). V was pared by 4 bases and J by 5 bases, with 9 bases between. DNA of the CDR3: TGTGCCAGCAGCCCTCAGGGAACTGAAGCTTTCTTT. Its translation is CASSPQGTEAFF.

The V and J genes are TRBV5-4 and TRBJ1-2; maybe TRBD1 (5 bases). The CDR3 is 14 residues long. Per the germline V gene, CDR1 is SGHNT and CDR2 is YYREEE (reference sequence). V shed 4 bases and J shed 8 bases, with 18 bases lying between them. The CDR3 region is CASSPRTTEGGYTF. CDR3 in DNA: TGTGCCAGCAGCCCCCGGACAACCGAGGGAGGCTACACCTTC.

CDR3 in DNA: TGTGCCAGCAGCTCCTTCTCTGCAGCTCATGGTAACTATGGCTACACCTTC. Translated, it gives CASSSFSAAHGNYGYTF. The gene calls are TRBV7-9 and TRBJ1-2; D is uncertain. Trimming left V 4 bases short and J 1 base short, with 19 bases between. The germline V gene has CDR1 SEHNR and CDR2 FQNEAQ (reference sequence). CDR3 length equals 17 residues.

As DNA, the CDR3 is TGTGCCAGCAGCAAGGACAGGTCCTATGAAGCTTTCTTT. It translates to CASSKDRSYEAFF. The chain couples TRBV7-3 to TRBJ1-1; TRBD1 matches 7 bases. Per the germline V gene, CDR1 is SGHTA and CDR2 is FQGTGA. The length of the CDR3 is 13 residues. V lost 5 bases and J lost 7; bases outside the gene matches: 7.

This clone has just one count. J is TRBJ2-1 and V is TRBV19; 8 positions match TRBD2. The CDR3 consists of 15 residues. Germline V gives CDR1 LNHDA, CDR2 SQIVND (reference sequence). J was trimmed by 4 bases and V by 2 bases; bases with no gene match: 4. In nucleotides, the CDR3 is TGTGCCAGTAGTATACAGGGCGGGGGGTACAATGAGCAGTTCTTC. The encoded protein is CASSIQGGGYNEQFF.

The rearrangement uses TRBV9 and TRBJ1-2; 7 bases align to TRBD1. Per the germline V gene, CDR1 is SGDLS and CDR2 is YYNGEE. With 0 bases clipped from V and 5 bases from J, the junction kept 4 bases outside the gene matches. This CDR3 contains 14 residues. CDR3 nucleotides: TGTGCCAGCAGCGTAGAGGGGACAGCATATGGCTACACCTTC. Protein sequence: CASSVEGTAYGYTF.